These T cell receptor beta chains were read from a single sample in a study of blood T cells in healthy people across ages. Each CDR3 protein gets one entry after TCRdb re-called the 5' RACE reads with MiXCR. The sample has about 2 million distinct CDR3 sequences, about 49% seen once; the top ten hold about 2.1%. Sequencing was done on a sample of blood. These receptors were obtained from a woman in her 40s in good health. CDR3s include the opening cysteine and the closing phenylalanine or tryptophan. Fields, in order: V gene, J gene, CDR3 protein.

V: TRBV5-1; J: TRBJ1-2; CDR3: CASSRDRGVNYGYTF
V: TRBV7-2; J: TRBJ2-3; CDR3: CASSLRTGMGSDTQYF
V: TRBV7-2; J: TRBJ2-7; CDR3: CASRPQGSSYEQYF
V: TRBV7-2; J: TRBJ2-3; CDR3: CASSIGLAAQYF
V: TRBV6-2/TRBV6-3; J: TRBJ1-2; CDR3: CASSYRWAADWDGYTF
V: TRBV7-6; J: TRBJ2-5; CDR3: CASSLTGALPYQETQYF
V: TRBV9; J: TRBJ1-5; CDR3: CASSVERGVSSNQPQHF
V: TRBV7-8; J: TRBJ2-1; CDR3: CASSLVVLDNEQFF
V: TRBV28; J: TRBJ2-1; CDR3: CASSLPGGQFF
V: TRBV20-1; J: TRBJ2-5; CDR3: CSARGRSHRGETQYF
V: TRBV4-1; J: TRBJ1-5; CDR3: CASSQEPGGHQPQHF
V: TRBV7-9; J: TRBJ2-1; CDR3: CASSSGTSVANEQFF
V: TRBV28; J: TRBJ2-7; CDR3: CASSPDSRLGGEQYF
V: TRBV27; J: TRBJ1-2; CDR3: CASSLPLPGVGEDYGYTF
V: TRBV29-1; J: TRBJ2-3; CDR3: CSAGRETDTQYF
V: TRBV20-1; J: TRBJ2-5; CDR3: CSQKGGRETQYF
V: TRBV29-1; J: TRBJ2-1; CDR3: CSVEHEQFF
V: TRBV7-9; J: TRBJ1-1; CDR3: CASNSLGGGAVNMNTEAFF
V: TRBV5-1; J: TRBJ1-2; CDR3: CASSLEGNSYGYTF
V: TRBV6-6; J: TRBJ2-7; CDR3: CASSYSHLRGTDEQYF
V: TRBV7-9; J: TRBJ2-7; CDR3: CASSFPSGIEQYF
V: TRBV6-2/TRBV6-3; J: TRBJ2-3; CDR3: CASSCRAGTSGTDTQYF
V: TRBV12-3/TRBV12-4; J: TRBJ1-2; CDR3: CASSLERANYGYTF
V: TRBV12-3/TRBV12-4; J: TRBJ1-5; CDR3: CASSFRSGYSNQPQHF
V: TRBV11-2; J: TRBJ2-1; CDR3: CASSFISGGASYNEQFF
V: TRBV9; J: TRBJ1-1; CDR3: CASSPYGRTEAFF
V: TRBV3-1; J: TRBJ2-3; CDR3: CASSQGTGPLQYF
V: TRBV3-1; J: TRBJ2-4; CDR3: CASSQVLGETYKQYF
V: TRBV5-1; J: TRBJ1-2; CDR3: CASSFYTGTGAMADSYTF
V: TRBV7-2; J: TRBJ1-5; CDR3: CASSVDSRNQPQHF
V: TRBV28; J: TRBJ1-4; CDR3: CASSRDRGPVKLFF
V: TRBV6-6; J: TRBJ1-2; CDR3: CASQGGALNYGYTF
V: TRBV6-2/TRBV6-3; J: TRBJ2-7; CDR3: CASSWMGPPYEQYF
V: TRBV25-1; J: TRBJ1-6; CDR3: CASSESTGAGSPLHF
V: TRBV5-1; J: TRBJ2-5; CDR3: CASSSPETNVLETQYF
V: TRBV4-3; J: TRBJ2-3; CDR3: CASSQGIGGGTDTQYF
V: TRBV28; J: TRBJ2-1; CDR3: CASSLRTGLEQFF
V: TRBV27; J: TRBJ2-7; CDR3: CASKLQGISCEQYF
V: TRBV20-1; J: TRBJ2-1; CDR3: CSANRGLVSGNEQFF
V: TRBV12-3/TRBV12-4; J: TRBJ1-1; CDR3: CASSLGRGVNTEAFF
V: TRBV28; J: TRBJ1-2; CDR3: CASSGQGVWGYTF
V: TRBV4-1; J: TRBJ1-5; CDR3: CASSQDRALKGQPQHF
V: TRBV4-3; J: TRBJ2-7; CDR3: CASSQDHRESSYEQYF
V: TRBV6-6; J: TRBJ1-2; CDR3: CASSYSVGPYGYTF
V: TRBV6-6; J: TRBJ2-1; CDR3: CASSFQPYEQFF
V: TRBV20-1; J: TRBJ2-6; CDR3: CSVRDPGQGTGANVLTF
V: TRBV4-1; J: TRBJ1-5; CDR3: CASSQDGDRVSQPQHF
V: TRBV29-1; J: TRBJ2-5; CDR3: CSVGREFWETQYF
V: TRBV24-1; J: TRBJ2-3; CDR3: CATSYSGTRSTDTQYF
V: TRBV13; J: TRBJ2-1; CDR3: CASSLASGADNEQFF
V: TRBV9; J: TRBJ2-6; CDR3: CASSIGQGAASGANVLTF
V: TRBV7-2; J: TRBJ2-5; CDR3: CASSLHLGRSQETQYF
V: TRBV20-1; J: TRBJ1-6; CDR3: CSATTGTVNSPLHF